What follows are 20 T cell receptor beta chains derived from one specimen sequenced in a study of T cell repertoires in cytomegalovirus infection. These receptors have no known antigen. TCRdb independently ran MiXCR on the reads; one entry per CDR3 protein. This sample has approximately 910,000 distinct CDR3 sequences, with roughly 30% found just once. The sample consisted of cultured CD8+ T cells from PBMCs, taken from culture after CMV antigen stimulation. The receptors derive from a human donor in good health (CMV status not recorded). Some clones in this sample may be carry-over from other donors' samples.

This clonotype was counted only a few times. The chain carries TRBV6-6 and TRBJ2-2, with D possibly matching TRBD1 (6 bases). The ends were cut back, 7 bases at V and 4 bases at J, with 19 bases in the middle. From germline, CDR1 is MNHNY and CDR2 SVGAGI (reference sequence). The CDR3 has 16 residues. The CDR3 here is CASILQGPHGTGELFF. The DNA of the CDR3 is TGTGCCAGCATCTTACAGGGTCCCCACGGCACCGGGGAGCTGTTTTTT.

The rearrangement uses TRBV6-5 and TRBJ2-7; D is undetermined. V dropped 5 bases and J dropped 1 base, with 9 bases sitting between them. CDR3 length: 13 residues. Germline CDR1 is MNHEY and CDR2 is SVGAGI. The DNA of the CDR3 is TGTGCCAGCAGTCTCCAGGAATCCTACGAGCAGTACTTC. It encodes CASSLQESYEQYF.

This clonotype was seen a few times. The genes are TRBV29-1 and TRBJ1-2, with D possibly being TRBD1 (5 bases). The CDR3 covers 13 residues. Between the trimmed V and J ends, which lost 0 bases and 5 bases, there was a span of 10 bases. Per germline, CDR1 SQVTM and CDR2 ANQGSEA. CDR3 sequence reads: CSVEDLTAYGYTF. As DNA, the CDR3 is TGCAGCGTTGAAGACCTGACAGCTTATGGCTACACCTTC.

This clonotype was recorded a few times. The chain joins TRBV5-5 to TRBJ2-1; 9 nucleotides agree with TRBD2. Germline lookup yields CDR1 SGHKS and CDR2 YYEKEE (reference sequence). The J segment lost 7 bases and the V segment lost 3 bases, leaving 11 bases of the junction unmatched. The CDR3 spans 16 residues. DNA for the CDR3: TGTGCCAGCAGCTCAATGCGGGGGGGGCGGGCGAATGAGCAGTTCTTC. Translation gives CASSSMRGGRANEQFF.

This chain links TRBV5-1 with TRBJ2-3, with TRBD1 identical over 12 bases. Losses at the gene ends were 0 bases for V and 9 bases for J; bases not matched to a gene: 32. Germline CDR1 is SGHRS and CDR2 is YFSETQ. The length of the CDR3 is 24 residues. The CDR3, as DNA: TGCGCCAGCAGCTTGGCCCAGCGGGGACAGGGGGCCTCGGCGCATCATTGGGACTTGTTAACGCAGTATTTT. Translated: CASSLAQRGQGASAHHWDLLTQYF.

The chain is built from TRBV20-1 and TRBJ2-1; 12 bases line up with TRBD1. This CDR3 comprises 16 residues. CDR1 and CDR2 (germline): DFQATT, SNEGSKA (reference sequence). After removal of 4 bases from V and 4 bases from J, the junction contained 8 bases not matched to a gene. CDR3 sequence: CSAITPGQGAYNEQFF. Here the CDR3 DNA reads TGCAGTGCTATAACCCCGGGACAGGGGGCTTACAATGAGCAGTTCTTC.

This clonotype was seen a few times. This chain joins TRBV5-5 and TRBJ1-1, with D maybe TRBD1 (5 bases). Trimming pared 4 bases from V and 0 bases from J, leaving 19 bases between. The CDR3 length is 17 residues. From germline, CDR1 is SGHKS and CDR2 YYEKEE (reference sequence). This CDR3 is CASSPRDGFKMNTEAFF. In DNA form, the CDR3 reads TGTGCCAGCAGCCCCAGGGACGGGTTCAAAATGAACACTGAAGCTTTCTTT.

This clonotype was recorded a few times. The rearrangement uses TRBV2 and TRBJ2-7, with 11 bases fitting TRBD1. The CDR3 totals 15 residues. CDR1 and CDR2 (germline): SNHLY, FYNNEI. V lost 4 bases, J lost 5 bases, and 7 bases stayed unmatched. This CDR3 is CASSGERTGGNEQYV. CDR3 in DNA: TGTGCCAGCAGTGGCGAGAGGACAGGGGGCAACGAGCAGTACGTC.

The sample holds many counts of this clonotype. DNA of the CDR3: TGTGCCGCACTCGGGACAGATACGCAGTATTTT. Its protein product is CAALGTDTQYF. The rearrangement joins TRBV27 to TRBJ2-3; no firm D call. The V and J ends lost 11 bases and 3 bases respectively, with 9 bases between them. This CDR3 is built from 11 residues. The germline CDR1 and CDR2 sequences are MNHEY and SMNVEV (reference sequence).

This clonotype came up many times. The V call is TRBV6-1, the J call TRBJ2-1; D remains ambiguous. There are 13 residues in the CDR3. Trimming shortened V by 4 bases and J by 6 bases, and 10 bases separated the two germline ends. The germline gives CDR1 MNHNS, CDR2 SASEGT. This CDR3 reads CASSVVSGNEQFF. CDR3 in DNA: TGTGCCAGCAGTGTTGTGTCGGGCAATGAGCAGTTCTTC.

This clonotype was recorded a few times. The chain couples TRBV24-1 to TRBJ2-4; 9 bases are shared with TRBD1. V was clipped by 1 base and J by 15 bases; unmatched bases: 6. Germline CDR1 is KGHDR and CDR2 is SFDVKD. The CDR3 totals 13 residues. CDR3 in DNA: TGTGCCACCAGTGATTTACAGGGGGCTTTTCTGTACTTC. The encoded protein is CATSDLQGAFLYF.

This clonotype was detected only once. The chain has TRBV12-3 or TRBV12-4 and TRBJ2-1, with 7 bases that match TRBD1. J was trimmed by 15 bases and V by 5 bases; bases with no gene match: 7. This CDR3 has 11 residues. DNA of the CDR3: TGTGCCAGCAGTCCCGGGACAGATCCGTTCTTC. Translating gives CASSPGTDPFF.

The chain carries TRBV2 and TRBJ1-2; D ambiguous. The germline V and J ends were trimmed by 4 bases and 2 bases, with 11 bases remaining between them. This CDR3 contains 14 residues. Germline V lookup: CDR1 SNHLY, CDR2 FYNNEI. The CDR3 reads CASSVGRTNYGYTF. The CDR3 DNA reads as TGTGCCAGCAGTGTCGGGAGGACGAACTATGGCTACACCTTC.

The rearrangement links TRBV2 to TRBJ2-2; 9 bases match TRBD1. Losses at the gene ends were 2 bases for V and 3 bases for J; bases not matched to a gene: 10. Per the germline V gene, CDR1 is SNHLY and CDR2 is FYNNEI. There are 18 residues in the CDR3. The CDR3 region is CASSEMGGTGYDTGELFF. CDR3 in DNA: TGTGCCAGCAGTGAAATGGGCGGGACAGGGTATGACACCGGGGAGCTGTTTTTT.

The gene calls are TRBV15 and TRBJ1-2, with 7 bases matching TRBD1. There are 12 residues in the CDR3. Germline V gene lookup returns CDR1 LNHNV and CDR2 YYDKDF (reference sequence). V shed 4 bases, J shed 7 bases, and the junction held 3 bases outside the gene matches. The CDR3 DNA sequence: TGTGCCACCAGCACGACAGGGCCTGGCTACACCTTC. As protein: CATSTTGPGYTF.

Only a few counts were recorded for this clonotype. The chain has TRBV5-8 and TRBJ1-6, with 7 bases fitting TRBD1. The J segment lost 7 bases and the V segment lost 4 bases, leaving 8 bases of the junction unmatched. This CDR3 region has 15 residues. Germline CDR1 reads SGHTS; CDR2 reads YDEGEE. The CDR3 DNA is TGTGCCAGCAGCCGACAGAGACAGGGCAATTCACCCCTCCACTTT. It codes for CASSRQRQGNSPLHF.

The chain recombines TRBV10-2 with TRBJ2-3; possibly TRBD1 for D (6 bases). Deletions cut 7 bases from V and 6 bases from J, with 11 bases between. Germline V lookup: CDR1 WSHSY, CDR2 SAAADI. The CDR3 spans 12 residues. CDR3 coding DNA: TGCGCCAGCACAGGGGAATTCGATACGCAGTATTTT. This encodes CASTGEFDTQYF.

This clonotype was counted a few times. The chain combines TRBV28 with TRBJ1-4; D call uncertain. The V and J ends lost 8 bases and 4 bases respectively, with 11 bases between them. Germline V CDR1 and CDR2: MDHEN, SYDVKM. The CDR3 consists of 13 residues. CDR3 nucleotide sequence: TGTGCCAGCCTCGGGAGGGATAATGAAAAACTGTTTTTT. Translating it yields CASLGRDNEKLFF. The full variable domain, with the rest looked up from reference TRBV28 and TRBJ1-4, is DVKVTQSSRYLVKRTGEKVFLECVQDMDHENMFWYRQDPGLGLRLIYFSYDVKMKEKGDIPEGYSVSREKKERFSLILESASTNQTSMYLCASLGRDNEKLFFGSGTQLSVL.

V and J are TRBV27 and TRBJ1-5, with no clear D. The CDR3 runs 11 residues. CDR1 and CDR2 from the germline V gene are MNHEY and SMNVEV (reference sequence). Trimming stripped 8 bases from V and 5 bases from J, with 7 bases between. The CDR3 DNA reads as TGTGCCAGCGGCTTCGATCAGCCCCAGCATTTT. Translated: CASGFDQPQHF.

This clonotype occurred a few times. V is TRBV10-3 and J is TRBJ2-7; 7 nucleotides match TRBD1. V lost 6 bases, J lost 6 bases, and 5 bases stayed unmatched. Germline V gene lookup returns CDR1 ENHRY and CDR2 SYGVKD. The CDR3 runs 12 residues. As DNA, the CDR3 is TGTGCCATCAGGGGACAGTGGGCCGAGCAGTACTTC. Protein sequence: CAIRGQWAEQYF.